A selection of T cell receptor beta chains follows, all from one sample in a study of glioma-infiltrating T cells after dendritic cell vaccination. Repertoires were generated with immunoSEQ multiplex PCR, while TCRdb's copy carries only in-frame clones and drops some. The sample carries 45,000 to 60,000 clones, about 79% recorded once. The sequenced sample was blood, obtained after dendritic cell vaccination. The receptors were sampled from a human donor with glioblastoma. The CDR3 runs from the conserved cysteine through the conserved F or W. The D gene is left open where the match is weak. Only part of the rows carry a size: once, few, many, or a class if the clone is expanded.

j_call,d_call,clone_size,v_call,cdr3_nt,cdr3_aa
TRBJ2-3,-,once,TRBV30,TGTGCCTGGGGAAATGAAGGGGCAGGGGATACGCAGTATTTT,CAWGNEGAGDTQYF
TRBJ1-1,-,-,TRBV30,TGTGCCTGGACCGGTGGCCTTCGGGTGAACACTGAAGCTTTCTTT,CAWTGGLRVNTEAFF
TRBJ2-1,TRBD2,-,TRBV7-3,TGTGCCAGCAGCGAATACCCTAGCGGGGGGGCCGGAAATGAGCAGTTCTTC,CASSEYPSGGAGNEQFF
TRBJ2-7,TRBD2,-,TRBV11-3,TGTGCCAGCAGCTTAGCGACGCGGGGGGGTAAGGAAGAGCAGTACTTC,CASSLATRGGKEEQYF
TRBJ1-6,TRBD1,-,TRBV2,TGTGCCAGCGCGGGACAGAGTAATTCACCCCTCCACTTT,CASAGQSNSPLHF
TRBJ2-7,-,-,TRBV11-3,TGTGCCAGCAGCCAAAAGCCCAAATCCTACGAGCAGTACTTC,CASSQKPKSYEQYF
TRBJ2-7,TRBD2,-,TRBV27,TGTGCCAGCAGTCAGACTAGCGTGGATCCAGGCTACGAGCAGTACTTC,CASSQTSVDPGYEQYF
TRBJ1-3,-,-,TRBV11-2,TGTGCCAGCAGCTTCCTCGGGGGGACTGGAAACACCATATATTTT,CASSFLGGTGNTIYF
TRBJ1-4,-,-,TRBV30,TGTGCCTGGGCGGGGGTAACTAATGAAAAACTGTTTTTT,CAWAGVTNEKLFF
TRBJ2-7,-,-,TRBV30,TGTGCCTGGGAGGGGGACTCCTACGAGCAGTACTTC,CAWEGDSYEQYF
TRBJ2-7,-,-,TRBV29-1,TGCAGCGCCAGAGGCGGGATATCCTACGAGCAGTACTTC,CSARGGISYEQYF
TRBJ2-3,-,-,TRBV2,TGTGCCAGCAAGAGCGGGCCCAGGAACACAGATACGCAGTATTTT,CASKSGPRNTDTQYF
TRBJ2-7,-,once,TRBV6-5,TGTGCCAGCAGTTACTCTTCCGTCTTCGGGAACGAGCAGTACTTC,CASSYSSVFGNEQYF
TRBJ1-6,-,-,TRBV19,TGTGCCAGTAGTGTGGCTGATAACTCCTATAATTCACCCCTCCACTTT,CASSVADNSYNSPLHF
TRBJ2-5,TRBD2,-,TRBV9,TGTGCCAGCAGCCCCCCCGGGACTACCCAAGAGACCCAGTACTTC,CASSPPGTTQETQYF
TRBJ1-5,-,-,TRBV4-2,TGTGCCAGCAGCCAAGAAAGCGCGAGCAATCAGCCCCAGCATTTT,CASSQESASNQPQHF
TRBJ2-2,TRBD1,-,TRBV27,TGTGCCAGCAGTTTACTTGGGGACAGGGGAAGTACCGGGGAGCTGTTTTTT,CASSLLGDRGSTGELFF
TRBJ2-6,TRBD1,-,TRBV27,TGTGCCAGCAGTTGGACCGGGACAGGATTCCCTGGGGCCAACGTCCTGACTTTC,CASSWTGTGFPGANVLTF
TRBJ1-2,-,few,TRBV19,TGTGCCAGTAGTCCGGCCCAGGGGTGGTTTGGCTACACCTTC,CASSPAQGWFGYTF
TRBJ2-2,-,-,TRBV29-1,TGCAGCTGGACAGCTAACACCGGGGAGCTGTTTTTT,CSWTANTGELFF
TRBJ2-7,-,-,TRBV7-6,TGTGCCAGCAGCCCTTCTGGCAGAACCTACGAGCAGTACTTC,CASSPSGRTYEQYF
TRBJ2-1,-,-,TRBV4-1,TGCGCCAGCAGCCAACCCCGAGTGGATGAGCAGTTCTTC,CASSQPRVDEQFF
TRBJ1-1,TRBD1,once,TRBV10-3,TGTGCCATCAGTGAGCTCAGGACAGGGCTGAACACTGAAGCTTTCTTT,CAISELRTGLNTEAFF
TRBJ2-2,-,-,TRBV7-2,TGTGCCAGCACCCTGCAGACAGGGAACACCGGGGAGCTGTTTTTT,CASTLQTGNTGELFF
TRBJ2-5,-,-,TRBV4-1,TGCGCCAGCAGCCACGTACAAGAGACCCAGTACTTC,CASSHVQETQYF
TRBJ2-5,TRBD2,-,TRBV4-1,TGCGCCAGCAGCCGACGACTAGCGGGGGGCCCCAAGGAGACCCAGTACTTC,CASSRRLAGGPKETQYF
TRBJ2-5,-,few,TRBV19,TGTGCCAGTTCCCGGGTGTCGGAGGAGACCCAGTACTTC,CASSRVSEETQYF
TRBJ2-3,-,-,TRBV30,TGTGCCTGGACCGTTGACTCCAATACGCAGTATTTT,CAWTVDSNTQYF
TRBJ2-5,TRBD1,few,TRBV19,TGTGCCAGTAGTCCAGGGACAGGGTGGGGAGAGACCCAGTACTTC,CASSPGTGWGETQYF
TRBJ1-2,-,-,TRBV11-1,TGTGCCAGCAGCCCCTTCTCGGCACAGCCTAACTATGGCTACACCTTC,CASSPFSAQPNYGYTF
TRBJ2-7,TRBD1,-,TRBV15,TGTGCCACCAGCCCCGAAGGGGGCCAGAGCTCCTACGAGCAGTACTTC,CATSPEGGQSSYEQYF
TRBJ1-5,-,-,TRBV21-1,TGTGCCAGCAGCACCCAAACCCCCAGGACAGGGGCTGATAGCAATCAGCCCCAGCATTTT,CASSTQTPRTGADSNQPQHF
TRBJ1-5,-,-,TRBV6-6,TGTGCCAGCAGTTTCCCCGTTTCTAGCAATCAGCCCCAGCATTTT,CASSFPVSSNQPQHF
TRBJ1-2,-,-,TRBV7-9,TGTGCCAGCAGCTGGTACCTCGGAGGGGGCTACACCTTC,CASSWYLGGGYTF
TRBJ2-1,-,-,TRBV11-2,TGTGCCAGCAGCGATAGCTACAATGAGCAGTTCTTC,CASSDSYNEQFF
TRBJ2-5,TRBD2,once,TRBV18,TGTGCCAGCTCACCTCGACTAGCGGGCGGAGAGACCCAGTACTTC,CASSPRLAGGETQYF
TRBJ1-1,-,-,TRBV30,TGTGCCCGGAGCATTTGGGGGGGGATGAACACTGAAGCTTTCTTT,CARSIWGGMNTEAFF
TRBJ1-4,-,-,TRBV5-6,TGTGCCAGCAGCTTAGGGGCCTCTAATGAAAAACTGTTTTTT,CASSLGASNEKLFF
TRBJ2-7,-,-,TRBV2,TGTGCCAGCAGTGAAGGGTCAGGGCAGCCCTACGAGCAGTACTTC,CASSEGSGQPYEQYF
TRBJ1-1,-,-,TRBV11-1,TGTGCCAGCAGCTTAGCCGGAGTCGACACTGAAGCTTTCTTT,CASSLAGVDTEAFF
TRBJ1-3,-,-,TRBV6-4,TGTGCCAGCAGTGATCGGGCCGAGCCCGGGGACACCATATATTTT,CASSDRAEPGDTIYF
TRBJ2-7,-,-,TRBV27,TGTGCCAGCAGTTTAAGGGGCGGCACCTACGAGCAGTACTTC,CASSLRGGTYEQYF
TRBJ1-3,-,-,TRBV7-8,TGTGCCAGCAGACTCAACTCGGTCGGAAACACCATATATTTT,CASRLNSVGNTIYF
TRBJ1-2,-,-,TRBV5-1,TGCGCCAGCAGCTTACCTGGCGGGGGGCGCGGAGGCTACACCTTC,CASSLPGGGRGGYTF
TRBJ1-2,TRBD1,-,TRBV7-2,TGTGCCAGCAGCACTCGGACAGGGCGTGGGCTGAGGGATGGCTACACCTTC,CASSTRTGRGLRDGYTF
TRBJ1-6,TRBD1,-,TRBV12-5,TGTGCTAGTGGTTTAGGGACAGGGGGCGGTTCACCCCTCCACTTT,CASGLGTGGGSPLHF